This is a list of T cell receptor beta chains from one sample in a study of T-cell reconstitution after alpha-beta-depleted transplantation in children. TCRdb re-called the PCR reads through MiXCR, storing one row per CDR3 protein. The table includes 450,000 to 550,000 distinct CDR3 sequences, more than 9.5% detected once. The source material was PBMCs, mostly from graft donor cells, sampled 180 days after TCRalphabeta/CD19-depleted stem cell transplant. The receptors were sampled from a female patient under 10 years old who had a stem cell transplant for aplastic anemia, so the T cells may come from the graft donor. The CDR3 runs from the conserved cysteine through the conserved F or W. A D gene is named only where the DNA matches it firmly.

TRBV15	TRBJ1-4	TRBD1	CATSRERTGWEKLFF
TRBV11-3	TRBJ2-3	TRBD1	CASSPRTGPDTQYF
TRBV3-1	TRBJ2-2	NA	CASSQDTFGGELFF
TRBV4-3	TRBJ1-2	TRBD1	CASSRADRAGGYTF
TRBV10-2	TRBJ1-1	NA	CASSWTLNTEAFF
TRBV15	TRBJ2-1	NA	CATSPARGRIDEQFF
TRBV7-8	TRBJ2-5	TRBD2	CASSSRLAGETQYF
TRBV28	TRBJ1-5	NA	CASSLTGKGNQPQHF
TRBV28	TRBJ2-7	NA	CASRTGTPAYEQYF
TRBV30	TRBJ2-1	TRBD1	CAGGDRANEQFF
TRBV5-1	TRBJ2-3	NA	CASNPGAGDTQYF
TRBV28	TRBJ2-3	NA	CASLGYGPTDTQYF
TRBV3-1	TRBJ1-1	NA	CASSPKNRGIRIEAFF
TRBV29-1	TRBJ1-1	TRBD1	CSVDTTGALNTEAFF
TRBV7-2	TRBJ1-5	TRBD1	CASSLVGQGTQPQHF
TRBV20-1	TRBJ1-2	NA	CSARDQGLGNYGYTF
TRBV12-3/TRBV12-4	TRBJ1-1	NA	CASSFRGAGSRAFF
TRBV11-2	TRBJ2-5	NA	CASSSLIIRGRARETQYF
TRBV28	TRBJ2-5	TRBD1	CASSYFDRGQETQYF
TRBV7-9	TRBJ1-1	TRBD1	CASSSRQGGTEAFF
TRBV25-1	TRBJ2-1	NA	CASSGDREWGVGYNEQFF
TRBV5-1	TRBJ1-1	NA	CASSSMTDAEAFF
TRBV3-1	TRBJ2-6	NA	CASSGISGANVLTF
TRBV10-3	TRBJ1-2	NA	CAITSEYGYTF